This T cell receptor beta chain was captured in a study of blood T cells in healthy people across ages. The second PCR ran roughly 7 to 12 cycles with a sample-barcoded 5' primer and J-beta primers. TCRdb used MiXCR to reprocess the 5' RACE reads, holding one entry per CDR3 protein. The sample records about 1.1 million distinct CDR3 sequences, less than 45% being singletons. Every sample had a minimum of 6 million PBMCs isolated. A minimum of 6 micrograms of total RNA was extracted per sample. The CDR3 has 13 amino acids. The germline gives CDR1 MNHEY, CDR2 SMNVEV (reference sequence). This clonotype was recorded a few times. An end of the junction differs from the germline gene, which may be a read error.

The rearrangement links TRBV27 to TRBJ2-1; tentative D call: TRBD2 (6 bases). This sequence was found in a man between 18 and 29 years old in good health. The sequencing sample was made of blood. The CDR3 DNA follows: TGTGCCAGCAGTTTACGGGGGTACAATAAGCAGTTCTTC. This encodes CASSLRGYNKQFF.